These 24 T cell receptor beta chains were sequenced from one sample in a study of spatial heterogeneity in lung cancer. The study, taken as a whole, reports: The study found that expanded intratumoral alpha and beta TCR counts tracked tumor mutation counts.

TCRdb re-called the 5' RACE reads with MiXCR, one entry per CDR3 protein. This table holds about 25,000 distinct CDR3 sequences, over 7.5% found once. The time point is: sample taken at primary tumor resection. No antigen is known for these receptors. The sample here was lung tumor tissue, taken at surgery. The receptors stem from a male donor with early-stage non-small cell lung cancer.

This clonotype was observed at least ten times. This rearrangement joins TRBV5-1 to TRBJ2-3; no firm D call. The ends were cut back, 5 bases at V and 1 base at J, with 11 bases in the middle. The CDR3 length is 14 residues. Germline-derived CDR1 and CDR2 are SGHRS and YFSETQ. For the CDR3, the DNA is TGCGCCAGCAGTAGCACAGCCGGCACAGATACGCAGTATTTT. It encodes CASSSTAGTDTQYF.

This clonotype has only a few counts. V gene TRBV10-3 combines with J gene TRBJ2-3; D may be TRBD1 (5 bases). The CDR3 spans 16 residues. V lost 6 bases to trimming and J lost 4 bases, with 20 bases between them. Germline V gene data show CDR1 as ENHRY and CDR2 as SYGVKD. This CDR3 is CAISSEGGAAADTQYF. The CDR3 DNA reads as TGTGCCATCAGCTCCGAAGGTGGGGCCGCAGCAGATACGCAGTATTTT.

In its sample, this clonotype was seen many times. This chain links TRBV29-1 with TRBJ2-7; 7 bases map to TRBD2. J was trimmed by 4 bases and V by 6 bases; bases with no gene match: 3. CDR3 length equals 11 residues. Looked up from germline, CDR1 is SQVTM and CDR2 is ANQGSEA. CDR3 loop: CSVRGEYEQYF. The CDR3 DNA reads TGCAGCGTCCGGGGGGAATACGAGCAGTACTTC.

This clonotype has a count of ten or more. The chain uses TRBV30 and TRBJ2-7, with 10 bases lining up with TRBD1. Trimming at V came to 1 base and at J to 9 bases, leaving 9 bases not matched to a gene. Germline CDR1 GTSNPN, CDR2 SVGIG (reference sequence). CDR3 size: 14 residues. The chain's CDR3 is CAWSATGQGSWQYF. The CDR3 nucleotides are TGTGCCTGGAGTGCGACGGGACAGGGGTCCTGGCAGTACTTC.

This clonotype has ten or more counts. The chain joins TRBV7-2 to TRBJ2-1; 11 bases are shared with TRBD2. This CDR3 region has 14 residues. Germline lookup yields CDR1 SGHTA and CDR2 FQGNSA. V dropped 3 bases and J dropped 9; count of bases not matched to a gene: 4. The CDR3 spells CASSFIAGGPEQFF. The CDR3 DNA sequence: TGTGCCAGCAGCTTTATAGCGGGGGGGCCTGAGCAGTTCTTC.

The rearrangement uses TRBV27 and TRBJ1-2; TRBD1 aligns across 7 bases. Germline V gene lookup returns CDR1 MNHEY and CDR2 SMNVEV (reference sequence). V shed 1 base, J shed 4 bases, and the junction held 9 bases outside the gene matches. The CDR3 sequence is 16 residues long. This CDR3 is CASSLFPQGGLYGYTF. Here the CDR3 DNA reads TGTGCCAGCAGTTTATTCCCTCAAGGGGGCCTCTATGGCTACACCTTC.

This clonotype was detected many times. The chain employs TRBV6-6 and TRBJ2-5; 9 positions match TRBD2. V lost 10 bases to trimming and J lost 3 bases; unmatched junction nucleotides: 3. This CDR3 is built from 12 residues. Per germline, CDR1 MNHNY and CDR2 SVGAGI (reference sequence). The CDR3 region has the DNA TGTGCCACCAGCGGGAGGAAAGAGACCCAGTACTTC. Its translation: CATSGRKETQYF.

This clonotype was detected many times. This chain joins TRBV5-1 and TRBJ2-3; 10 nucleotides agree with TRBD2. The CDR3 extends over 17 amino acids. CDR1 and CDR2 (germline): SGHRS, YFSETQ. The ends lost 4 bases at V and 5 bases at J; junction bases unmatched: 13. The CDR3 region is CASSLNPPSGGIDTQYF. CDR3 sequence (DNA): TGCGCCAGCAGCCTGAACCCCCCTAGCGGGGGAATAGATACGCAGTATTTT.

At least ten counts were recorded for this clonotype. The rearrangement joins TRBV3-1 to TRBJ2-3, with D unresolved. This CDR3 is 15 amino acids long. Germline lookup yields CDR1 LGHDT and CDR2 YNNKEL (reference sequence). V shed 1 base and J shed 0 bases, with 8 bases lying between them. The CDR3: CASSQAQLSTDTQYF. CDR3 DNA sequence: TGTGCCAGCAGCCAAGCCCAACTTAGCACAGATACGCAGTATTTT.

This clonotype occurred many times. The chain recombines TRBV20-1 with TRBJ1-6; D unresolved. CDR1 and CDR2 (germline): DFQATT, SNEGSKA (reference sequence). The CDR3 contains 14 residues. V lost 6 bases and J 3 bases, leaving 12 bases between the germline ends. The CDR3 sequence is CSATRAHYNSPLHF. The CDR3 DNA follows: TGCAGTGCAACGAGGGCCCACTATAATTCACCCCTCCACTTT.

The sample holds many counts of this clonotype. The chain uses TRBV29-1 and TRBJ2-3; the match to TRBD1 covers 9 bases. CDR1 and CDR2 (germline): SQVTM, ANQGSEA. The trim removed 4 bases at V and 2 bases at J, leaving 7 bases unmatched. The CDR3 is 15 residues long. The CDR3 is CSVGRGTGTTDTQYF. Written as DNA, the CDR3 is TGCAGCGTTGGCCGCGGGACAGGGACCACAGATACGCAGTATTTT.

In its sample, this clonotype was seen many times. The rearrangement links TRBV28 to TRBJ1-2; a weak D match, TRBD1 (6 bases). Trimming shortened V by 3 bases and J by 5 bases, and 16 bases separated the two germline ends. CDR1 and CDR2 (germline): MDHEN, SYDVKM. The CDR3 has 15 amino acids. This CDR3 is CASSFGGGEKYGYTF. Written as DNA, the CDR3 is TGTGCCAGCAGTTTTGGCGGGGGCGAGAAATATGGCTACACCTTC.

The rearrangement links TRBV7-6 to TRBJ2-1; TRBD2 matches at 7 bases. J gave up 2 bases and V 2 bases, and 3 bases lay outside the gene matches. This CDR3 has 15 residues. Germline assignment: CDR1 SGHVS and CDR2 FNYEAQ. The DNA for the CDR3 is TGTGCCAGCAGCTTAAGAGCGGGACCCTACAATGAGCAGTTCTTC. Its protein is CASSLRAGPYNEQFF.

The gene calls are TRBV9 and TRBJ2-2, with TRBD1 matching over 11 bases. Germline V gene sequence: CDR1 SGDLS, CDR2 YYNGEE. The CDR3 is made up of 16 amino acids. V was pared by 0 bases and J by 5 bases, with 3 bases of the junction left unmatched. In DNA, the CDR3 is TGTGCCAGCAGCGTAGCCGGGACAGGGGGGACCGGGGAGCTGTTTTTT. Amino acid sequence: CASSVAGTGGTGELFF.

The rearrangement links TRBV6-2 or TRBV6-3 to TRBJ2-1, with a weak D call TRBD2 (6 bases). CDR3 length: 14 amino acids. V was pared by 0 bases and J by 3 bases, with 6 bases between. The V gene's germline CDR1 is MNHEY and CDR2 SVGEGT. Written as DNA, the CDR3 is TGTGCCAGCAGTTACTCGACTAGCTACAATGAGCAGTTCTTC. This encodes CASSYSTSYNEQFF.

CDR3 nucleotides: TGCGCCAGCAGGGCAGAACTATCGAACACCGGGGAGCTGTTTTTT. This translates into CASRAELSNTGELFF. V is TRBV5-1 and J is TRBJ2-2; D not certain. This CDR3 has 15 residues. Looked up from germline, CDR1 is SGHRS and CDR2 is YFSETQ. V lost 5 bases and J 0 bases, leaving 11 bases between the germline ends.

This clonotype has ten or more counts. The CDR3 coding sequence is TGTGCCAGCAGCCCGCCCCCTAGCGGTGCTAATACGCAGTATTTT. Residues: CASSPPPSGANTQYF. This chain uses TRBV7-2 with TRBJ2-3; 7 positions agree with TRBD2. J gave up 7 bases and V 5 bases, and 12 bases lay outside the gene matches. The CDR3 has 15 amino acids. CDR1 SGHTA and CDR2 FQGNSA come from the germline V gene.

This clonotype was recorded at least ten times. Germline and junction disagree at one end, which may indicate a read error. This chain connects TRBV19 to TRBJ2-1; 7 bases match TRBD2. Looked up from germline, CDR1 is LNHDA and CDR2 is SQIVND (reference sequence). The CDR3 has 16 amino acids. The CDR3 protein is CASRIGFGGSGRKQFF. CDR3 sequence (DNA): TGTGCGAGTAGAATAGGTTTCGGCGGGAGCGGGCGAAAGCAGTTCTTC. The complete variable domain, with remaining parts taken from reference TRBV19 and TRBJ2-1, reads DGGITQSPKYLFRKEGQNVTLSCEQNLNHDAMYWYRQDPGQGLRLIYYSQIVNDFQKGDIAEGYSVSREKKESFPLTVTSAQKNPTAFYLCASRIGFGGSGRKQFFGPGTRLTVL.

This clonotype was picked up many times. This chain connects TRBV20-1 to TRBJ2-7; TRBD1 or TRBD2 may be the D gene (5 bases each). This CDR3 has 15 residues. Trimming removed 6 bases at V and 0 bases at J, with 18 bases between. The germline CDR1 and CDR2 sequences are DFQATT and SNEGSKA (reference sequence). The CDR3 region has the DNA TGCAGTGCCCTCCCGGGGACCCAGAGCTCCTACGAGCAGTACTTC. Encoded protein: CSALPGTQSSYEQYF.

In this sample, this clonotype turned up many times. The V and J genes are TRBV27 and TRBJ2-3; TRBD1 matches at 7 bases. The length of the CDR3 is 15 residues. The ends lost 8 bases at V and 1 base at J; junction bases unmatched: 9. Germline assignment: CDR1 MNHEY and CDR2 SMNVEV (reference sequence). This CDR3 reads CASSIKGAGTDTQYF. CDR3 nucleotides: TGTGCCAGCTCAATAAAGGGGGCGGGCACAGATACGCAGTATTTT.

The chain has TRBV5-5 and TRBJ1-4; D is unclear. V was shortened by 6 bases and J by 0 bases, with 9 bases between the two germline ends. The germline CDR1 and CDR2 sequences are SGHKS and YYEKEE (reference sequence). The CDR3 sequence is 14 residues long. The CDR3, as DNA: TGTGCCAGCACCCCAGTTGCAACTAATGAAAAACTGTTTTTT. Its protein is CASTPVATNEKLFF.

This clonotype was detected ten times or more. The chain has TRBV3-1 and TRBJ2-7; the D is unclear. Germline CDR1 reads LGHDT; CDR2 reads YNNKEL (reference sequence). Deletions cut 4 bases from V and 3 bases from J, with 4 bases between. The length of the CDR3 is 11 residues. DNA for the CDR3: TGTGCCAGCAGCCGAAGCTACGAGCAGTACTTC. Protein: CASSRSYEQYF.

In its sample, this clonotype was seen many times. The chain carries TRBV28 and TRBJ2-3; D remains unclear. Germline CDR1 is MDHEN and CDR2 is SYDVKM. V was pared by 4 bases and J by 3 bases, with 11 bases between. This CDR3 is built from 14 residues. The CDR3 protein is CASSSGRITDTQYF. In DNA form, the CDR3 reads TGTGCCAGCAGTTCTGGCAGAATAACAGATACGCAGTATTTT.

The chain carries TRBV11-2 and TRBJ2-5; D ambiguous. Germline V gene data show CDR1 as SGHAT and CDR2 as FQNNGV. The CDR3 totals 15 residues. V was trimmed by 6 bases and J by 3 bases, leaving 17 bases between them. CDR3 in DNA: TGTGCCAGCAGACCACGGTCCGAATTTAAAGAGACCCAGTACTTC. It encodes CASRPRSEFKETQYF.